Given below is one T cell receptor beta chain in context. Seattle-derived patients entered the study during active infection and were followed longitudinally. Authors' analysis steps: Scientists estimated how many nucleated cells there were by amplifying reference gene primers. Data came from immunoSEQ multiplex PCR; TCRdb stores just in-frame clones and leaves some out. The V and J calls and clone size come from that table; D and trimming were worked out from the DNA. The sample records over 250,000 clones, more than 85% being singletons. This specimen belongs to a study of blood T cell repertoires in COVID-19. About the research overall: Whether acute or convalescent, the COVID-19 samples came from the United States, Italy and Spain. The analysed material was cDNA or gDNA that came from T cells, B-cell-depleted T cells, or PBMCs.

Germline CDR1 reads LNHDA; CDR2 reads SQIVND (reference sequence). V lost 6 bases and J 5 bases, leaving 11 bases between the germline ends. CDR3 length equals 13 residues. Sequenced: peripheral blood. The source of this sequence is a woman in her 30s with COVID-19, enrolled during active disease. The rearrangement links TRBV19 to TRBJ1-5; tentatively, D is TRBD1 (6 bases). The CDR3 bases are TGTGCCAGTAGCCCAACAGGGCATCAGCCCCAGCATTTT. Its protein is CASSPTGHQPQHF.